The next 15 T cell receptor beta chains were all read from a single sample in a study of cytomegalovirus exposure and HLA in healthy donors (TCRdb year 2017). Library creation used the immunoSEQ multiplex PCR assay. The clones in this table, taken by TCRdb from immuneACCESS, are in-frame only. Not every clone is retained; where verified, under half of the shortfall comes from an unresolved V gene, and the cause of the rest is unknown. Counted in this sample were approximately 120,000 clones; about 96% of them appeared once. The top ten hold 1.7% of the sample. Sequenced: PBMCs. These receptors all come from a man younger than 35 in good health and CMV-seronegative.

The chain employs TRBV30 and TRBJ1-1, with TRBD1 matching over 10 bases. Germline lookup yields CDR1 GTSNPN and CDR2 SVGIG (reference sequence). The CDR3 is made up of 15 amino acids. Trimming cost V 0 bases and J 3 bases; bases outside gene matches: 4. The CDR3 reads CAWSVAGTGDTEAFF. For the CDR3, the DNA is TGTGCCTGGAGTGTAGCCGGGACAGGGGACACTGAAGCTTTCTTT.

The chain links TRBV7-6 to TRBJ2-5; 7 positions match TRBD1. In germline, CDR1 is SGHVS, CDR2 FNYEAQ. Trimming removed 5 bases from V and 3 bases from J; junction bases left unmatched: 6. This CDR3 region has 14 residues. The CDR3 spells CASSPDREKETQYF. DNA for the CDR3: TGTGCCAGCAGCCCTGACAGGGAAAAAGAGACCCAGTACTTC.

V usage is TRBV13 and J usage is TRBJ1-2, with D hard to call. Germline CDR1 is PRHDT and CDR2 is FYEKMQ (reference sequence). The CDR3 sequence is 12 residues long. V lost 1 base and J 5 bases, leaving 5 bases between the germline ends. CDR3 protein: CASSLEQYGYTF. CDR3 DNA sequence: TGTGCCAGCAGCTTAGAACAGTATGGCTACACCTTC.

This chain joins TRBV7-9 and TRBJ2-7; the match to TRBD2 covers 10 bases. The CDR3 has 16 amino acids. Per germline, CDR1 SEHNR and CDR2 FQNEAQ (reference sequence). The V gene end was trimmed by 2 bases and the J gene end by 2 bases; junction bases not matched to a gene: 6. CDR3 nucleotide sequence: TGTGCCAGCAGCTTACGGACTAGCGGCCCTACCTACGAGCAGTACTTC. Amino acids: CASSLRTSGPTYEQYF. Combining the CDR3 with reference TRBV7-9 and TRBJ2-7 gives the whole variable domain DTGVSQNPRHKITKRGQNVTFRCDPISEHNRLYWYRQTLGQGPEFLTYFQNEAQLEKSRLLSDRFSAERPKGSFSTLEIQRTEQGDSAMYLCASSLRTSGPTYEQYFGPGTRLTVT.

The chain has TRBV6-6 and TRBJ1-2; TRBD1 matches at 10 bases. Germline lookup yields CDR1 MNHNY and CDR2 SVGAGI (reference sequence). J gave up 6 bases and V 2 bases, and 6 bases lay outside the gene matches. CDR3 size: 15 residues. As DNA, the CDR3 is TGTGCCAGCAGTTACCAGGGACAGGGGAGGGATGGCTACACCTTC. Its protein product is CASSYQGQGRDGYTF.

The CDR3 DNA reads as TGCAGCGCAGGGGCAGGTGGAACCTACGAGCAGTACTTC. Translated, it gives CSAGAGGTYEQYF. This sequence joins TRBV29-1 and TRBJ2-7, with a weak D call TRBD1 (6 bases). Trimming pared 7 bases from V and 2 bases from J, leaving 15 bases between. The CDR3 runs to 13 residues. The germline V gene encodes CDR1 SQVTM and CDR2 ANQGSEA.

This chain uses TRBV6-5 with TRBJ2-7; 10 bases are a match to TRBD1. The CDR3 length is 15 residues. V lost 2 bases and J lost 2; bases outside the gene matches: 3. Germline lookup yields CDR1 MNHEY and CDR2 SVGAGI. The CDR3 sequence is CASSYGTGVTYEQYF. The CDR3 nucleotides are TGTGCCAGCAGTTACGGGACAGGGGTAACCTACGAGCAGTACTTC.

The rearrangement uses TRBV29-1 and TRBJ2-7, with 10 nucleotides matching TRBD2. Losses at the gene ends were 6 bases for V and 6 bases for J; bases not matched to a gene: 2. Germline loops: CDR1 SQVTM, CDR2 ANQGSEA. This CDR3 is 11 amino acids long. The CDR3 here is CSVVAGGEQYF. The CDR3 DNA sequence: TGCAGCGTGGTAGCGGGAGGCGAGCAGTACTTC.

This chain joins TRBV4-3 and TRBJ2-1; tentatively, D is TRBD2 (6 bases). V was clipped by 4 bases and J by 5 bases, with 15 bases between them. Germline CDR1 and CDR2: LGHNA and YSLEER. The CDR3 runs 15 residues. The CDR3, as DNA: TGCGCCAGCAGCCGGGCGGGGCTGTCAGACAATGAGCAGTTCTTC. Protein: CASSRAGLSDNEQFF.

This chain connects TRBV9 to TRBJ2-7; 7 bases are shared with TRBD2. This CDR3 contains 15 residues. The germline V gene encodes CDR1 SGDLS and CDR2 YYNGEE. With 4 bases clipped from V and 1 base from J, the junction kept 8 bases outside the gene matches. The DNA for the CDR3 is TGTGCCAGCAGCCGTTCTAGCGGTCCTTCCTACGAGCAGTACTTC. The encoded protein is CASSRSSGPSYEQYF.

The chain couples TRBV5-1 to TRBJ2-6, with a tentative D call TRBD1 (5 bases). Germline CDR1 and CDR2: SGHRS and YFSETQ. This CDR3 region has 15 residues. V dropped 0 bases and J dropped 4 bases, with 8 bases sitting between them. The CDR3 bases are TGCGCCAGCAGCTTGGCAGGGTCCGGGGCCAACGTCCTGACTTTC. Protein sequence: CASSLAGSGANVLTF.

This chain joins TRBV30 and TRBJ1-2; D unresolved. Trimming shortened V by 6 bases and J by 8 bases, and 10 bases separated the two germline ends. The CDR3 totals 10 residues. Per the germline V gene, CDR1 is GTSNPN and CDR2 is SVGIG (reference sequence). CDR3 DNA: TGTGCCTGTACCCTTCAGGGCTACACCTTC. Protein: CACTLQGYTF.

This clone showed up just once. The V and J genes are TRBV5-1 and TRBJ1-1; D is uncertain. Trimming cost V 4 bases and J 10 bases, with 17 bases left between them. Per germline, CDR1 SGHRS and CDR2 YFSETQ. This CDR3 comprises 13 residues. Written as DNA, the CDR3 is TGCGCCAGCAGCGTCGGCTCTTCCGGAGGAGCTTTCTTT. Translated: CASSVGSSGGAFF.

V usage is TRBV6-5 and J usage is TRBJ1-4, with 11 nucleotides matching TRBD1. The CDR3 has 15 residues. CDR1 is MNHEY and CDR2 is SVGAGI in the germline V gene. J lost 8 bases, V lost 2 bases, and 4 bases had no gene match. CDR3 bases: TGTGCCAGCAGTTACGCCGGGACAGGGGGGGAAAAACTGTTTTTT. As protein: CASSYAGTGGEKLFF.

V and J are TRBV30 and TRBJ2-5, with 9 bases that match TRBD1. This CDR3 is 13 amino acids long. With 4 bases clipped from V and 5 bases from J, the junction kept 5 bases outside the gene matches. Germline V gene data show CDR1 as GTSNPN and CDR2 as SVGIG (reference sequence). The CDR3 DNA is TGTGCCTGGACGGGACAGGGCGGGGAGACCCAGTACTTC. Translated: CAWTGQGGETQYF.